This T cell receptor (beta chain) stems from a study of T cells in Graves' hyperthyroidism and ophthalmopathy. With V trimmed by 6 bases and J by 6 bases, 5 bases remained unmatched. The CDR3 is 13 residues long. Concerning this clonotype itself: Its antigen is as yet unknown.

Hyperthyroidism was newly diagnosed in patients aged 18 to 65 (duration under 2 months). Uncontrolled infections, other autoimmune diseases, pregnancy or lactation led to exclusion of patients. Points from the study as a whole: Among thyroid clonotypes expanded above 0.001, most also appeared in blood. A model built on 13 V-J features separated ophthalmopathy from stable hyperthyroidism.

The investigators amplified TCR beta CDR3 regions from RNA transcripts. Researchers ran a first-round RT-PCR on the TCR CDR3 using the HTBI primer set. MiXCR, applied by TCRdb to the multiplex PCR reads, yields one record per CDR3 protein. The sample lists under 400,000 distinct CDR3 sequences; 18% were seen once. J is TRBJ2-1 and V is TRBV12-3 or TRBV12-4; TRBD1 matches at 7 bases. The sequence derives from a woman between 45 and 60 years old with Graves' hyperthyroidism. Sequenced sample: blood. The CDR3 DNA sequence: TGTGCCAGCAGCCGACAGGGCCGCAATGAGCAGTTCTTC. Protein sequence: CASSRQGRNEQFF.